This TCR beta chain was documented in a study of T cells in narcolepsy. Germline loops: CDR1 SGHNT, CDR2 YENEEA. Trimming removed 3 bases at V and 0 bases at J, with 9 bases between. The CDR3 sequence is 14 residues long. Overall study findings and caveats: Autoreactive HCRT-specific and TRIB2-specific clonotypes were marked in same-patient CSF-versus-blood CD4+ comparisons.

Clones were read by immunoSEQ multiplex PCR, and TCRdb kept only the in-frame ones, dropping some. The sample holds just over 40,000 clones; around 89% are singletons and the top ten take roughly 1.2%. About this clone itself: The antigen is undetermined.

This sequence joins TRBV11-3 and TRBJ2-7; D call uncertain. The sequence was obtained from a human donor with narcolepsy. Specimen: CD45RA- memory CD4+ T cells from PBMCs. The DNA of the CDR3 is TGTGCCAGCAGCTTCCTCCGGAGCTCCTACGAGCAGTACTTC. Residues: CASSFLRSSYEQYF.